This passage covers 9 T cell receptor beta chains from one sample sequenced in a study of T-cell reconstitution after alpha-beta-depleted transplantation in children. A TCRbeta library incorporating unique molecular identifiers was prepared. From the PCR reads, TCRdb called clonotypes with MiXCR, one entry per CDR3 protein. Found here are about half a million distinct CDR3 sequences, around 13% of them singletons; the top ten hold around 5.6%. Sequenced material: PBMCs from the stem cell graft donor, taken from the stem cell graft. The receptor source for this set is a human donor who donated a stem cell graft to a child with combined immunodeficiency.

This clonotype was recorded only once. This chain connects TRBV11-1 to TRBJ2-1; 9 bases fit TRBD2. Germline CDR1 is SGHAT and CDR2 is FQDESV (reference sequence). The CDR3 is made up of 15 amino acids. Losses at the gene ends were 7 bases for V and 6 bases for J; bases not matched to a gene: 10. CDR3 nucleotide sequence: TGTGCCAGCATGTTTAGCGGGAGCCCCCTCAATGAGCAGTTCTTC. As protein: CASMFSGSPLNEQFF.

This clonotype occurred a few times. This chain uses TRBV7-8 with TRBJ2-1; 11 bases fit TRBD2. The germline gives CDR1 SGHVS, CDR2 FQNEAQ. The CDR3 has 18 amino acids. The ends lost 4 bases at V and 7 bases at J; junction bases unmatched: 15. CDR3 DNA sequence: TGTGCCAGCAGCTACAATAGTTTAGCGGGAGGGCCGGGTAATGAGCAGTTCTTC. It yields the protein CASSYNSLAGGPGNEQFF.

This clonotype was seen a few times. J is TRBJ2-5 and V is TRBV18, with 7 bases lining up with TRBD1. Unmatched junction bases numbered 7, after V lost 3 bases and J lost 3 bases. This CDR3 is 15 amino acids long. Germline values: CDR1 KGHSH, CDR2 LQKENI. The CDR3 spells CASSPFGTAEETQYF. CDR3 nucleotides: TGTGCCAGCTCACCTTTTGGGACAGCTGAAGAGACCCAGTACTTC.

V and J are TRBV20-1 and TRBJ2-7, with 11 bases matching TRBD1. Germline loops: CDR1 DFQATT, CDR2 SNEGSKA (reference sequence). The ends lost 0 bases at V and 7 bases at J; junction bases unmatched: 14. The CDR3 is 17 residues long. CDR3: CSARDPQDRGPLSEQYF. The CDR3 region has the DNA TGCAGTGCTAGAGATCCCCAGGACAGGGGGCCTTTATCGGAGCAGTACTTC.

J is TRBJ2-7 and V is TRBV18; 7 nucleotides match TRBD2. This CDR3 is 17 amino acids long. Germline V lookup: CDR1 KGHSH, CDR2 LQKENI. Losses at the gene ends were 6 bases for V and 0 bases for J; bases not matched to a gene: 14. The CDR3 loop is CASSPEGLERDSYEQYF. Written as DNA, the CDR3 is TGTGCCAGCTCGCCGGAAGGGCTGGAGCGGGACTCCTACGAGCAGTACTTC.

The chain employs TRBV30 and TRBJ2-3, with 9 bases that match TRBD2. Looked up from germline, CDR1 is GTSNPN and CDR2 is SVGIG (reference sequence). The CDR3 has 17 amino acids. V gave up 0 bases and J gave up 9 bases; unmatched junction bases: 16. CDR3 residues: CAWSVRFGLAGRSTQYF. Written as DNA, the CDR3 is TGTGCCTGGAGTGTCAGATTCGGGCTAGCGGGACGGAGCACGCAGTATTTT. Combining the CDR3 with reference TRBV30 and TRBJ2-3 gives the whole variable domain SQTIHQWPATLVQPVGSPLSLECTVEGTSNPNLYWYRQAAGRGLQLLFYSVGIGQISSEVPQNLSASRPQDRQFILSSKKLLLSDSGFYLCAWSVRFGLAGRSTQYFGPGTRLTVL.

Remarks on this clonotype: The junction departs from germline at one end; a sequencing error may be responsible. This sequence joins TRBV9 and TRBJ1-2, with a possible D match to TRBD1 (6 bases). The V gene's germline CDR1 is SGDLS and CDR2 YYNGEE. The CDR3 is 14 residues long. In nucleotides, the CDR3 is TGTCCCAGCAGCACCCAAACAGGGAACTATGGCTACACCTTC. Translated: CPSSTQTGNYGYTF.

The sample holds a few counts of this clonotype. Relative to the germline gene, one junction end is altered; a read error may explain this. V gene TRBV20-1 combines with J gene TRBJ2-1; perhaps TRBD2 as D (5 bases). Germline assignment: CDR1 DFQATT and CDR2 SNEGSKA (reference sequence). There are 14 residues in the CDR3. The CDR3 DNA is TGCAGTGCTAGTATAGCGAGGGCCTACCATGAGCAGTTCTTC. Residues: CSASIARAYHEQFF.

This clonotype was detected a few times. The CDR3 is CASSLSGAATNQPQHF. The DNA for the CDR3 is TGTGCCAGCAGCTTAAGTGGGGCAGCAACAAATCAGCCCCAGCATTTT. The J gene is TRBJ1-5, the V gene TRBV7-2, with a weak D call TRBD1 (5 bases). The CDR3 length is 16 residues. Trimming took 2 bases from V and 4 from J, leaving 15 bases between them. CDR1 and CDR2 from the germline V gene are SGHTA and FQGNSA.